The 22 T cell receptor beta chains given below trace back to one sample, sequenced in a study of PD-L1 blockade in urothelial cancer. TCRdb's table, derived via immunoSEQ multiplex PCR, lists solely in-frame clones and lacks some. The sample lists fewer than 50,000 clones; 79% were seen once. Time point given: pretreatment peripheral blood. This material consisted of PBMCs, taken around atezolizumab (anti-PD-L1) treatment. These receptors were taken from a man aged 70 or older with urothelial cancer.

The CDR3 DNA follows: TGTGCCATCAGTGAGTCGGGAGTTCCTAACTATGGCTACACCTTC. Protein: CAISESGVPNYGYTF. V gene TRBV10-3 combines with J gene TRBJ1-2; D is ambiguous. Germline values: CDR1 ENHRY, CDR2 SYGVKD. Trimming pared 0 bases from V and 0 bases from J, leaving 8 bases between. CDR3 size: 15 residues.

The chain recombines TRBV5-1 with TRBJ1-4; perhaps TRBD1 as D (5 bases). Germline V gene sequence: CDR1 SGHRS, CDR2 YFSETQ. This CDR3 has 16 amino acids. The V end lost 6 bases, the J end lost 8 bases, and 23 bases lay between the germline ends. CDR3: CASMRVGGALKEKLFF. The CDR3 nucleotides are TGCGCCAGCATGAGGGTTGGAGGGGCACTAAAAGAAAAACTGTTTTTT. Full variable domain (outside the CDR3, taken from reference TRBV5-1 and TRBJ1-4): KAGVTQTPRYLIKTRGQQVTLSCSPISGHRSVSWYQQTPGQGLQFLFEYFSETQRNKGNFPGRFSGRQFSNSRSEMNVSTLELGDSALYLCASMRVGGALKEKLFFGSGTQLSVL.

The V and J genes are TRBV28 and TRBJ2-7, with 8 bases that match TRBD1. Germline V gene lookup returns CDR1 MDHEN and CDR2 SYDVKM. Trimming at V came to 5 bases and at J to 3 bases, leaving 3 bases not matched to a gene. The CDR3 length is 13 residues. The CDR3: CASSTGQGYEQYF. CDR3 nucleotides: TGTGCCAGCAGTACCGGACAGGGCTACGAGCAGTACTTC.

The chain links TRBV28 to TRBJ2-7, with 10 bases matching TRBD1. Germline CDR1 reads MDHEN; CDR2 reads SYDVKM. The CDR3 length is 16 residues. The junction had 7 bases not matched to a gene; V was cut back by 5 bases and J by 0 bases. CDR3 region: CASSPGGQGPSYEQYF. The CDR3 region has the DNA TGTGCCAGCAGTCCCGGGGGACAGGGGCCCTCCTACGAGCAGTACTTC.

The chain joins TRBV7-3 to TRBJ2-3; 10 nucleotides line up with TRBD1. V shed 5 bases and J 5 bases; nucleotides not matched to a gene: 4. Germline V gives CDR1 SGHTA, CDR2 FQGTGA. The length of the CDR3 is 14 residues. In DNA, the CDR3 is TGTGCCAGCAGCACCGGACAGGGGGGAGATACGCAGTATTTT. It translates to CASSTGQGGDTQYF. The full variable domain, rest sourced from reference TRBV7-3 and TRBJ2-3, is GAGVSQTPSNKVTEKGKYVELRCDPISGHTALYWYRQSLGQGPEFLIYFQGTGAADDSGLPNDRFFAVRPEGSVSTLKIQRTERGDSAVYLCASSTGQGGDTQYFGPGTRLTVL.

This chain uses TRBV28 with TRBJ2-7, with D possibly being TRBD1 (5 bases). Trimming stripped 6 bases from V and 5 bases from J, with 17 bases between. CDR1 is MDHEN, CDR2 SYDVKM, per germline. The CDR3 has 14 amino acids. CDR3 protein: CASSPPTAPHEQYF. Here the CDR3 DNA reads TGTGCCAGCAGCCCTCCGACAGCCCCCCACGAGCAGTACTTC. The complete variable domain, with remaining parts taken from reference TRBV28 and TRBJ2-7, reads DVKVTQSSRYLVKRTGEKVFLECVQDMDHENMFWYRQDPGLGLRLIYFSYDVKMKEKGDIPEGYSVSREKKERFSLILESASTNQTSMYLCASSPPTAPHEQYFGPGTRLTVT.

In DNA, the CDR3 is TGTGCCAGCTCACCCGCCGGTCGTAAAGAGAGCGATGAAGCTTTCTTT. Residues: CASSPAGRKESDEAFF. V gene TRBV18 combines with J gene TRBJ1-1; no firm D call. Trimming left V 3 bases short and J 7 bases short, with 21 bases between. This CDR3 spans 16 amino acids. CDR1 is KGHSH and CDR2 is LQKENI in the germline V gene.

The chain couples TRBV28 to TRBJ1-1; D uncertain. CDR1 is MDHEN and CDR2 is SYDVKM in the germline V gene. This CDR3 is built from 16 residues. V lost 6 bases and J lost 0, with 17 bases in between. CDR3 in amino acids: CASSQGSALMNTEAFF. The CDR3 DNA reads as TGTGCCAGCAGCCAAGGATCAGCGCTCATGAACACTGAAGCTTTCTTT.

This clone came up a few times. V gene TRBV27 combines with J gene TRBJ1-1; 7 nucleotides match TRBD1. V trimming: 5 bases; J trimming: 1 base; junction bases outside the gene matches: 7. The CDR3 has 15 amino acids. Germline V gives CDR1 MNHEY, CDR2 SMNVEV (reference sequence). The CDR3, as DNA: TGTGCCAGCAGTCCAATGGGACAGCCGAACACTGAAGCTTTCTTT. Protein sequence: CASSPMGQPNTEAFF.

The CDR3 region has the DNA TGTGCCAGCAGTTGGGCCGGGACAGGGGTGACCCAGTACTTC. Its protein is CASSWAGTGVTQYF. This chain uses TRBV28 with TRBJ2-5; 10 bases map to TRBD1. Germline CDR1 reads MDHEN; CDR2 reads SYDVKM. After removal of 4 bases from V and 7 bases from J, the junction contained 6 bases not matched to a gene. This CDR3 spans 14 amino acids.

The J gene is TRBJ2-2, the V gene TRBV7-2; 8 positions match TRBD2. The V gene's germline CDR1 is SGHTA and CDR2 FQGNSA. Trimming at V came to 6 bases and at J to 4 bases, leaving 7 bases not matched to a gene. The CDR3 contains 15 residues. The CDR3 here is CASSFQAGVTGELFF. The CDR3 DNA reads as TGTGCCAGCAGTTTTCAAGCGGGGGTCACCGGGGAGCTGTTTTTT.

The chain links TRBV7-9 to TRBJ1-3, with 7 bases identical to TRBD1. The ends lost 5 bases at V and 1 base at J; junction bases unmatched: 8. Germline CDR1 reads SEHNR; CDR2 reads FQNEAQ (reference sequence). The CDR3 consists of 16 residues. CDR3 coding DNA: TGTGCCAGCAGCACCCGAACAGGGGTATCTGGAAACACCATATATTTT. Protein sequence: CASSTRTGVSGNTIYF.

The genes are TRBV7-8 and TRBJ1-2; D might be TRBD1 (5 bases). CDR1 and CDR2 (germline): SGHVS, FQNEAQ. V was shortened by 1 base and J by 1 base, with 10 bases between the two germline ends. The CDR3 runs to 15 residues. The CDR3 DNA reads TGTGCCAGCAGCTTAGGCATCGGGGGTAACTATGGCTACACCTTC. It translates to CASSLGIGGNYGYTF. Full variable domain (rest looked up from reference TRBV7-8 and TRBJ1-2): GAGVSQSPRYKVAKRGQDVALRCDPISGHVSLFWYQQALGQGPEFLTYFQNEAQLDKSGLPSDRFFAERPEGSVSTLKIQRTQQEDSAVYLCASSLGIGGNYGYTFGSGTRLTVV.

The CDR3 DNA reads TGTGCCAGCAGAGACAGGGGGCGCAGAGAGACCCAGTACTTC. Amino acids: CASRDRGRRETQYF. The chain combines TRBV2 with TRBJ2-5, with 10 bases aligning to TRBD1. V lost 6 bases and J lost 4; bases outside the gene matches: 5. The CDR3 consists of 14 residues. CDR1 and CDR2 (germline): SNHLY, FYNNEI.

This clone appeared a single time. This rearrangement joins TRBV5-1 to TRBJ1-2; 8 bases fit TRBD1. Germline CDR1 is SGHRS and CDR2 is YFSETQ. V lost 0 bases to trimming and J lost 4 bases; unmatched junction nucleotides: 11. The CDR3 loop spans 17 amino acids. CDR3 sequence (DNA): TGCGCCAGCAGCTTGGCACCTACGCCAGGACAGGGCTATGGCTACACCTTC. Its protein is CASSLAPTPGQGYGYTF. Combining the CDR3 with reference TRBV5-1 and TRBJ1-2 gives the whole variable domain KAGVTQTPRYLIKTRGQQVTLSCSPISGHRSVSWYQQTPGQGLQFLFEYFSETQRNKGNFPGRFSGRQFSNSRSEMNVSTLELGDSALYLCASSLAPTPGQGYGYTFGSGTRLTVV.

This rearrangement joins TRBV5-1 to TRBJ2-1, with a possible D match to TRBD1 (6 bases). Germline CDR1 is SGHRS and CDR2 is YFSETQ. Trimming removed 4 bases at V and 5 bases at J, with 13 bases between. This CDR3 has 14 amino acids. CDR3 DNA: TGCGCCAGCAGCCCGGGGACACGAGACAATGAGCAGTTCTTC. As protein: CASSPGTRDNEQFF.

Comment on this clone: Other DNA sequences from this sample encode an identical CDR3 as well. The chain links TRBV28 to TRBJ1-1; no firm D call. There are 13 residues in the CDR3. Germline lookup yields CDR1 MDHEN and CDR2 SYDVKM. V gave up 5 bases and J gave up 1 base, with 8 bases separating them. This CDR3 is CASSLTGNTEAFF. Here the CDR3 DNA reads TGTGCCAGCAGTCTGACGGGGAACACTGAAGCTTTCTTT.

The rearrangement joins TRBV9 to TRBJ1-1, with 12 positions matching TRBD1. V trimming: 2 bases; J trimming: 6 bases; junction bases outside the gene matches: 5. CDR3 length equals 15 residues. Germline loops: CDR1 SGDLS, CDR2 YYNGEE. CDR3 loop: CASSVSGTGGAEAFF. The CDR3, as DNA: TGTGCCAGCAGCGTCTCCGGGACAGGGGGCGCTGAAGCTTTCTTT.

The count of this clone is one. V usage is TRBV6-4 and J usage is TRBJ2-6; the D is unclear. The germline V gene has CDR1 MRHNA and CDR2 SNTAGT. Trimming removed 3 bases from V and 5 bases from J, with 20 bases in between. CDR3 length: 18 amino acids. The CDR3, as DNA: TGTGCCAGCAGTGATTATAACTCACGACAAAGTCGGGCCAACGTCCTGACTTTC. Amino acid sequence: CASSDYNSRQSRANVLTF.

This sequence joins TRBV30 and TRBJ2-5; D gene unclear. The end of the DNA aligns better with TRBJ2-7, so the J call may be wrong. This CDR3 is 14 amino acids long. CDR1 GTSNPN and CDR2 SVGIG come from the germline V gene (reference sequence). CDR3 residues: CAWSVPPHSYEQYF. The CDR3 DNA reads TGTGCCTGGAGTGTACCCCCACATAGCTACGAGCAGTACTTC.

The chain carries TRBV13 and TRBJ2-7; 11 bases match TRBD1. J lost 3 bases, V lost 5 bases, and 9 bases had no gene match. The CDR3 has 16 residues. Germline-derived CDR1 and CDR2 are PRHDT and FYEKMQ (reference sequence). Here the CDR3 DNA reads TGTGCCAGCAGCCTCATAACGGGACAGGGGGTCTACGAGCAGTACTTC. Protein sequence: CASSLITGQGVYEQYF.

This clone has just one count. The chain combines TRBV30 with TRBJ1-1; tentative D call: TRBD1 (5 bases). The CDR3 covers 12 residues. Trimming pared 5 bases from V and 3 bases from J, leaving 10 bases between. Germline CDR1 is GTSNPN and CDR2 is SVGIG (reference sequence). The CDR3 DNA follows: TGTGCCTGGGTGGGGGACTACACTGAAGCTTTCTTT. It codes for CAWVGDYTEAFF.